These T cell receptor beta chains were read from a single sample in a study of T-cell memory formation after mild COVID-19. Using its own MiXCR run on the 5' RACE reads, TCRdb lists one record per CDR3 protein. The table has a few hundred thousand distinct CDR3 sequences, under 25% seen once. The sample taken for sequencing was PBMCs or a T cell subset sorted from them (not recorded which). The receptors come from an adult woman who had mild COVID-19 (a few samples of this study predate the infection). Cell type and time point are not known. Both conserved end residues are part of each CDR3. D genes are given only for firm matches. For some rows the clone size is stated as once, few or many, or as a class when expanded; others skip it.

D gene: NA
J gene: TRBJ2-3
clone size: NA
V gene: TRBV25-1
CDR3 protein: CATQDPMDRTDTQYF
CDR3 DNA: TGTGCCACCCAAGACCCGATGGATCGCACAGATACGCAGTATTTT

D gene: NA
J gene: TRBJ2-4
clone size: NA
V gene: TRBV7-2
CDR3 protein: CASSFGRNIQYF
CDR3 DNA: TGTGCCAGCAGCTTTGGTAGGAACATTCAGTACTTC

D gene: TRBD1
J gene: TRBJ2-3
clone size: few
V gene: TRBV27
CDR3 protein: CASSLRQGSTDTQYF
CDR3 DNA: TGTGCCAGCAGTCTCCGACAGGGTAGCACAGATACGCAGTATTTT

D gene: TRBD2
J gene: TRBJ2-7
clone size: few
V gene: TRBV4-3
CDR3 protein: CASSQDIGASGHLYEQYF
CDR3 DNA: TGCGCCAGCAGCCAAGATATTGGGGCTAGCGGACACCTTTACGAGCAGTACTTC

D gene: NA
J gene: TRBJ1-1
clone size: few
V gene: TRBV29-1
CDR3 protein: CSAEFPGYTEAFF
CDR3 DNA: TGCAGCGCTGAATTTCCAGGGTACACTGAAGCTTTCTTT

D gene: NA
J gene: TRBJ2-5
clone size: few
V gene: TRBV6-5
CDR3 protein: CASSALLTAPQTQYF
CDR3 DNA: TGTGCCAGCAGTGCCCTCTTGACGGCCCCGCAGACCCAGTACTTC

D gene: NA
J gene: TRBJ2-5
clone size: NA
V gene: TRBV19
CDR3 protein: CASSEEVSGTQYF
CDR3 DNA: TGTGCCAGTAGTGAGGAGGTCTCGGGGACCCAGTACTTC

D gene: TRBD1
J gene: TRBJ2-7
clone size: NA
V gene: TRBV5-1
CDR3 protein: CASSTGQGLLYEQYF
CDR3 DNA: TGCGCCAGCAGCACAGGACAGGGGCTTCTCTACGAGCAGTACTTC

D gene: TRBD1
J gene: TRBJ2-3
clone size: NA
V gene: TRBV23-1
CDR3 protein: CASSQYRRDSCTDTQYF
CDR3 DNA: TGCGCCAGCAGTCAATACCGCCGGGACAGTTGCACAGATACGCAGTATTTT

D gene: NA
J gene: TRBJ2-3
clone size: many
V gene: TRBV5-1
CDR3 protein: CASSLRQSTDTQYF
CDR3 DNA: TGCGCCAGCAGCTTGCGTCAGAGCACAGATACGCAGTATTTT

D gene: TRBD1
J gene: TRBJ2-3
clone size: NA
V gene: TRBV5-1
CDR3 protein: CASSPGPGQGLRDTQYF
CDR3 DNA: TGCGCCAGCAGCCCTGGACCGGGACAGGGGTTGAGAGATACGCAGTATTTT

D gene: TRBD1
J gene: TRBJ1-2
clone size: NA
V gene: TRBV5-1
CDR3 protein: CASSKLGTGSGYGYTF
CDR3 DNA: TGCGCCAGCAGCAAGCTTGGGACAGGGTCGGGCTATGGCTACACCTTC

D gene: NA
J gene: TRBJ2-3
clone size: NA
V gene: TRBV4-2
CDR3 protein: CASSQTSSDTQYF
CDR3 DNA: TGTGCCAGCAGCCAAACCTCGTCCGATACGCAGTATTTT

D gene: TRBD2
J gene: TRBJ2-2
clone size: few
V gene: TRBV9
CDR3 protein: CASSVTSGANTGELFF
CDR3 DNA: TGTGCCAGCAGCGTGACTAGCGGAGCGAACACCGGGGAGCTGTTTTTT

D gene: NA
J gene: TRBJ1-1
clone size: NA
V gene: TRBV7-2
CDR3 protein: CASSLPSTTEAFF
CDR3 DNA: TGTGCCAGCAGCCTGCCTTCTACCACTGAAGCTTTCTTT

D gene: NA
J gene: TRBJ2-1
clone size: NA
V gene: TRBV24-1
CDR3 protein: CATSDRSYNEQFF
CDR3 DNA: TGTGCCACCAGTGACCGCTCCTACAATGAGCAGTTCTTC

D gene: TRBD1
J gene: TRBJ2-2
clone size: few
V gene: TRBV2
CDR3 protein: CASTGQGYGGELFF
CDR3 DNA: TGTGCCAGTACGGGACAGGGGTATGGCGGGGAGCTGTTTTTT

D gene: NA
J gene: TRBJ2-2
clone size: NA
V gene: TRBV20-1
CDR3 protein: CSARDVSRAATGELFF
CDR3 DNA: TGCAGTGCTAGAGATGTCTCCAGGGCGGCCACCGGGGAGCTGTTTTTT

D gene: NA
J gene: TRBJ2-5
clone size: few
V gene: TRBV7-6
CDR3 protein: CASSSTGWHQETQYF
CDR3 DNA: TGTGCCAGCAGCTCAACAGGGTGGCACCAAGAGACCCAGTACTTC

D gene: NA
J gene: TRBJ2-1
clone size: few
V gene: TRBV16
CDR3 protein: CASSRRAVGNEQFF
CDR3 DNA: TGTGCCAGCAGCCGTCGGGCGGTTGGGAATGAGCAGTTCTTC